This T cell receptor (beta chain) was recovered during a study of T cell clonotyping in hematopoietic cell transplantation. Regarding the study as a whole: After transplant, recipient diversity fell while pathologically expanded clonotypes grew through day 180.

Only in-frame clones appear in the TCRdb table, and some are missing; sequencing was by immunoSEQ multiplex PCR. The profile shows around 8,300 clones, approximately 68% of them singletons. In regard to this clone: Its antigen is not identified.

Germline V gene sequence: CDR1 SGHDT, CDR2 YYEEEE. V gave up 1 base and J gave up 7 bases, with 12 bases separating them. This CDR3 has 13 residues. This sequence joins TRBV5-6 and TRBJ2-7; D is uncertain. This clonotype was obtained from a male patient aged 60 to 75 who had an allogeneic stem cell transplant from an unrelated donor, so the T cells may come from the graft donor. Some clones in this sample may be carry-over from other donors' samples. Sequences were derived from peripheral blood mononuclear cells, sampled 100 days after allogeneic stem cell transplant. The CDR3 DNA is TGTGCCAGCAGCTTGTGGCAGACAAGAGAGCAGTACTTC. It specifies CASSLWQTREQYF.